Presented here are 26 T cell receptor beta chains from one specimen sequenced in a study of blood T cell repertoires in COVID-19. Assay: immunoSEQ multiplex PCR; the TCRdb copy retains only in-frame clones and omits some. This table has some 80,000 clones, roughly 82% appearing once. Sequenced: peripheral blood. The source is a human donor in a cohort sampled during active COVID-19.

This clone was counted a few times. The V and J genes are TRBV7-9 and TRBJ2-5, with TRBD2 identical over 11 bases. V was clipped by 5 bases and J by 1 base; unmatched bases: 6. Germline CDR1 SEHNR, CDR2 FQNEAQ (reference sequence). This CDR3 spans 16 amino acids. The CDR3 DNA reads as TGTGCCAGCAGCCGTACTAGCGGGGGATTCCAAGAGACCCAGTACTTC. As protein: CASSRTSGGFQETQYF. The whole variable domain, remainder taken from reference TRBV7-9 and TRBJ2-5, is DTGVSQNPRHKITKRGQNVTFRCDPISEHNRLYWYRQTLGQGPEFLTYFQNEAQLEKSRLLSDRFSAERPKGSFSTLEIQRTEQGDSAMYLCASSRTSGGFQETQYFGPGTRLLVL.

The rearrangement links TRBV7-9 to TRBJ2-7; 7 bases line up with TRBD1. The V gene end was trimmed by 1 base and the J gene end by 7 bases; junction bases not matched to a gene: 1. Germline values: CDR1 SEHNR, CDR2 FQNEAQ (reference sequence). The length of the CDR3 is 12 residues. The CDR3 sequence is CASSLGGQEQYF. The CDR3, as DNA: TGTGCCAGCAGCTTAGGGGGACAGGAGCAGTACTTC.

The chain couples TRBV6-2 or TRBV6-3 to TRBJ2-2; 8 bases align to TRBD1. CDR1 is MNHEY, CDR2 SVGEGT, per germline. J lost 0 bases, V lost 4 bases, and 7 bases had no gene match. The CDR3 has 17 residues. The CDR3, as DNA: TGTGCCAGCAGTTGGACTGGACAGGGACCGAACACCGGGGAGCTGTTTTTT. Its protein is CASSWTGQGPNTGELFF.

The rearrangement uses TRBV5-1 and TRBJ2-3; D perhaps matches TRBD2 (5 bases). CDR3 size: 15 residues. The V end was cut by 0 bases, the J end by 0 bases, with 8 bases between. Looked up from germline, CDR1 is SGHRS and CDR2 is YFSETQ. The chain's CDR3 is CASSLALGSTDTQYF. The CDR3 nucleotides are TGCGCCAGCAGCTTGGCACTAGGAAGCACAGATACGCAGTATTTT. The full variable domain, in which reference TRBV5-1 and TRBJ2-3 provide the parts outside the CDR3, is KAGVTQTPRYLIKTRGQQVTLSCSPISGHRSVSWYQQTPGQGLQFLFEYFSETQRNKGNFPGRFSGRQFSNSRSEMNVSTLELGDSALYLCASSLALGSTDTQYFGPGTRLTVL.

This chain uses TRBV19 with TRBJ1-5; D gene ambiguous. Germline CDR1 is LNHDA and CDR2 is SQIVND (reference sequence). This CDR3 contains 16 residues. V was cut by 1 base and J by 0 bases, with 10 bases left in between. The CDR3 DNA follows: TGTGCCAGTAGTATAGGTTTACACGTTAGCAATCAGCCCCAGCATTTT. Amino acids: CASSIGLHVSNQPQHF.

This rearrangement joins TRBV18 to TRBJ1-1; 7 nucleotides agree with TRBD1. The CDR3 sequence is 12 residues long. The germline V gene encodes CDR1 KGHSH and CDR2 LQKENI. Trimming cost V 4 bases and J 6 bases; bases outside gene matches: 2. The DNA of the CDR3 is TGTGCCAGCTCACGGGACAGCCCTGAAGCTTTCTTT. This codes for CASSRDSPEAFF.

V gene TRBV27 combines with J gene TRBJ1-4; TRBD1 matches 9 bases. J lost 5 bases, V lost 5 bases, and 9 bases had no gene match. The V gene's germline CDR1 is MNHEY and CDR2 SMNVEV (reference sequence). The CDR3 is made up of 16 amino acids. CDR3: CASSATGGRGNEKLFF. CDR3 in DNA: TGTGCCAGCAGTGCGACAGGGGGAAGGGGGAATGAAAAACTGTTTTTT.

The chain combines TRBV7-3 with TRBJ2-7, with TRBD2 identical over 9 bases. The CDR3 runs to 14 residues. V shed 2 bases, J shed 6 bases, and the junction held 5 bases outside the gene matches. CDR1 and CDR2 from the germline V gene are SGHTA and FQGTGA. The CDR3 nucleotides are TGTGCCAGCAGCTTAGGGACTAGCTTGTCCGAGCAGTACTTC. Protein product: CASSLGTSLSEQYF.

V usage is TRBV6-2 or TRBV6-3 and J usage is TRBJ1-5, with 7 bases fitting TRBD1. Trimming cost V 5 bases and J 1 base; bases outside gene matches: 8. CDR3 size: 16 residues. Germline V gene lookup returns CDR1 MNHEY and CDR2 SVGEGT. The CDR3 region has the DNA TGTGCCAGCAGTATCCATCTGACAGGGAGCAATCAGCCCCAGCATTTT. Encoded protein: CASSIHLTGSNQPQHF.

The gene calls are TRBV7-3 and TRBJ2-7; a weak D match, TRBD1 (6 bases). Trimming took 5 bases from V and 4 from J, leaving 15 bases between them. CDR3 size: 14 residues. Looked up from germline, CDR1 is SGHTA and CDR2 is FQGTGA. The CDR3 coding sequence is TGTGCCAGCAGCCTTAGCTCGCAGGGGTACGAGCAGTACTTC. This encodes CASSLSSQGYEQYF.

The V gene is TRBV12-3 or TRBV12-4, the J gene TRBJ1-3; no reliable D call. CDR3 size: 13 residues. V was cut by 11 bases and J by 0 bases, with 11 bases left in between. CDR3: CACRSFSGNTIYF. CDR3 sequence (DNA): TGTGCCTGCCGTTCCTTCTCTGGAAACACCATATATTTT.

The rearrangement uses TRBV10-2 and TRBJ2-7; no reliable D call. V shed 7 bases and J shed 7 bases, with 20 bases lying between them. Germline V gives CDR1 WSHSY, CDR2 SAAADI. The CDR3 extends over 14 amino acids. CDR3 region: CASNPALERFEQYF. The CDR3 coding sequence is TGCGCCAGCAATCCAGCGCTAGAAAGGTTTGAGCAGTACTTC.

The chain is built from TRBV5-1 and TRBJ2-5; tentatively, D is TRBD1 (6 bases). There are 11 residues in the CDR3. Germline assignment: CDR1 SGHRS and CDR2 YFSETQ. The V gene lost 7 bases and the J gene lost 4 bases, with 8 bases spanning the gap. The CDR3 spells CASAGAETQYF. CDR3 DNA sequence: TGCGCCAGCGCAGGGGCAGAGACCCAGTACTTC.

This clone showed up just once. The chain employs TRBV19 and TRBJ2-7; D perhaps matches TRBD1 (5 bases). The CDR3 extends over 16 amino acids. The germline V gene encodes CDR1 LNHDA and CDR2 SQIVND (reference sequence). Trimming took 3 bases from V and 2 from J, leaving 17 bases between them. For the CDR3, the DNA is TGTGCCAGTAGTATTTCGTGGGGCAGGGCTACCTACGAGCAGTACTTC. Amino acids: CASSISWGRATYEQYF.

This rearrangement joins TRBV7-9 to TRBJ2-7, with 9 bases identical to TRBD1. The V segment lost 5 bases and the J segment 3 bases; nucleotides outside the gene matches: 14. The CDR3 length is 17 residues. Germline V lookup: CDR1 SEHNR, CDR2 FQNEAQ (reference sequence). CDR3 sequence reads: CASSEQPGTGYIYEQYF. For the CDR3, the DNA is TGTGCCAGCAGCGAACAGCCGGGGACAGGGTACATCTACGAGCAGTACTTC.

This clone has a handful of counts. V and J are TRBV5-1 and TRBJ2-1; 13 bases agree with TRBD2. There are 15 residues in the CDR3. Trimming took 2 bases from V and 5 from J; bases not matched to a gene: 1. CDR1 and CDR2 from the germline V gene are SGHRS and YFSETQ. CDR3 residues: CASSFGTSGDNEQFF. CDR3 DNA sequence: TGCGCCAGCAGCTTCGGGACTAGCGGGGACAATGAGCAGTTCTTC.

The chain recombines TRBV2 with TRBJ1-2; no reliable D call. V was clipped by 6 bases and J by 6 bases, with 35 bases between them. This CDR3 is built from 20 residues. Per germline, CDR1 SNHLY and CDR2 FYNNEI. CDR3 residues: CASRPLEGLSPTSLLDGYTF. The DNA for the CDR3 is TGTGCCAGCAGGCCCTTGGAGGGTTTAAGTCCTACCTCGTTGTTGGATGGCTACACCTTC.

This chain connects TRBV3-1 (or the pseudogene TRBV3-2) to TRBJ2-1; tentative D call: TRBD2 (5 bases). The V end lost 4 bases, the J end lost 4 bases, and 11 bases lay between the germline ends. There are 14 residues in the CDR3. Germline V gene lookup returns CDR1 LGHDT and CDR2 YNNKEL (reference sequence). CDR3 sequence (DNA): TGTGCCAGCAGCCGGACTGGAGTATACAATGAGCAGTTCTTC. Its protein product is CASSRTGVYNEQFF.

This chain uses TRBV30 with TRBJ2-7; TRBD2 matches at 9 bases. The CDR3 runs to 14 residues. With 4 bases clipped from V and 4 bases from J, the junction kept 8 bases outside the gene matches. Germline V gene sequence: CDR1 GTSNPN, CDR2 SVGIG (reference sequence). CDR3 loop: CAWMSSGGWYEQYF. Here the CDR3 DNA reads TGTGCCTGGATGAGTAGCGGGGGATGGTACGAGCAGTACTTC.

V is TRBV5-1 and J is TRBJ1-2; 11 bases align to TRBD1. The CDR3 is 14 residues long. Trimming at V came to 0 bases and at J to 6 bases, leaving 1 base not matched to a gene. Germline values: CDR1 SGHRS, CDR2 YFSETQ. The CDR3 bases are TGCGCCAGCAGCTTGGAGGGACAGGGGGATGGCTACACCTTC. Amino acid sequence: CASSLEGQGDGYTF.

J is TRBJ2-5 and V is TRBV6-6, with D perhaps TRBD1 (6 bases). The ends were cut back, 1 base at V and 4 bases at J, with 16 bases in the middle. This CDR3 is built from 16 residues. Per germline, CDR1 MNHNY and CDR2 SVGAGI (reference sequence). The CDR3 bases are TGTGCCAGCAGTTACTTGACAGGAACAGATCCAGAGACCCAGTACTTC. Its translation is CASSYLTGTDPETQYF.

This rearrangement joins TRBV7-9 to TRBJ2-1; maybe TRBD1 (6 bases). V was clipped by 8 bases and J by 6 bases, with 17 bases between them. Germline loops: CDR1 SEHNR, CDR2 FQNEAQ (reference sequence). The CDR3 is made up of 14 amino acids. DNA of the CDR3: TGTGCCAGCCTTTGGGGTGTCAGGGGCAATGAGCAGTTCTTC. This translates into CASLWGVRGNEQFF. Supplemented by reference TRBV7-9 and TRBJ2-1, the full variable domain reads DTGVSQNPRHKITKRGQNVTFRCDPISEHNRLYWYRQTLGQGPEFLTYFQNEAQLEKSRLLSDRFSAERPKGSFSTLEIQRTEQGDSAMYLCASLWGVRGNEQFFGPGTRLTVL.

This clone was seen a single time. The V call is TRBV27, the J call TRBJ1-2, with 7 bases matching TRBD1. The germline CDR1 and CDR2 sequences are MNHEY and SMNVEV (reference sequence). The CDR3 length is 13 residues. Trimming removed 2 bases from V and 8 bases from J; junction bases left unmatched: 5. CDR3 nucleotides: TGTGCCAGCAGTTTAGGAGGGGGCTGGGGCTACACCTTC. Protein sequence: CASSLGGGWGYTF.

V usage is TRBV6-2 or TRBV6-3 and J usage is TRBJ2-1; tentatively, D is TRBD1 (8 bases). The CDR3 loop spans 18 amino acids. The germline gives CDR1 MNHEY, CDR2 SVGEGT. Between the trimmed V and J ends, which lost 2 bases and 1 base, there was a span of 18 bases. In nucleotides, the CDR3 is TGTGCCAGCAGTTACGAAACAGGGGGGGGTCAGTCCTACAATGAGCAGTTCTTC. It yields the protein CASSYETGGGQSYNEQFF.

The chain couples TRBV7-9 to TRBJ2-3; 7 bases fit TRBD2. This CDR3 contains 14 residues. The J segment lost 2 bases and the V segment lost 6 bases, leaving 5 bases of the junction unmatched. Germline CDR1 SEHNR, CDR2 FQNEAQ (reference sequence). The CDR3 bases are TGTGCCAGCAGTTCAGCGGGGCCCACAGATACGCAGTATTTT. It translates to CASSSAGPTDTQYF.

This clone was observed a single time. The chain uses TRBV27 and TRBJ2-7; D not certain. Trimming left V 6 bases short and J 6 bases short, with 15 bases between. The CDR3 is 13 amino acids. Germline V gene data show CDR1 as MNHEY and CDR2 as SMNVEV (reference sequence). CDR3 loop: CASRHGEAVEQYF. The CDR3 DNA reads as TGTGCCAGCAGACACGGTGAGGCGGTCGAGCAGTACTTC.